A single sample gave rise to the 6 T cell receptor beta chains below, sequenced in a study of blood T cell repertoires in COVID-19. The data were produced by immunoSEQ multiplex PCR, yet TCRdb's version contains in-frame clones alone and is incomplete. The table shows 150,000 or so clones, with 70% to 85% occurring only once. Specimen: peripheral blood. Receptor source: a woman between 45 and 60 years old in a cohort sampled during active or convalescent COVID-19.

V and J are TRBV13 and TRBJ1-3; 8 nucleotides match TRBD1. With 6 bases clipped from V and 4 bases from J, the junction kept 5 bases outside the gene matches. The CDR3 runs 14 residues. Germline CDR1 PRHDT, CDR2 FYEKMQ (reference sequence). The CDR3 DNA follows: TGTGCCAGCAGGACGACAGGGGAAGGAAACACCATATATTTT. It yields the protein CASRTTGEGNTIYF.

The rearrangement links TRBV5-1 to TRBJ1-4; D not resolved. Germline V gene lookup returns CDR1 SGHRS and CDR2 YFSETQ. The CDR3 sequence is 13 residues long. Trimming pared 4 bases from V and 1 base from J, leaving 5 bases between. The CDR3 region is CASSIETNEKLFF. CDR3 DNA sequence: TGCGCCAGCAGCATAGAAACTAATGAAAAACTGTTTTTT.

The genes are TRBV5-6 and TRBJ1-2; D gene unclear. Trimming shortened V by 2 bases and J by 5 bases, and 7 bases separated the two germline ends. Looked up from germline, CDR1 is SGHDT and CDR2 is YYEEEE. CDR3 length: 12 amino acids. CDR3 protein: CASSLREYGYTF. The CDR3 region has the DNA TGTGCCAGCAGCTTAAGGGAGTATGGCTACACCTTC.

This clone was recorded a few times. The rearrangement uses TRBV30 and TRBJ1-5; 10 bases line up with TRBD1. This CDR3 has 15 amino acids. The germline V gene encodes CDR1 GTSNPN and CDR2 SVGIG (reference sequence). Trimming cost V 1 base and J 4 bases; bases outside gene matches: 4. CDR3 coding DNA: TGTGCCTGGAGTGACGGGGGACAGGGGAATCAGCCCCAGCATTTT. This sequence encodes CAWSDGGQGNQPQHF.

The chain uses TRBV10-3 and TRBJ2-3; 15 positions match TRBD2. The CDR3 loop spans 17 amino acids. V was pared by 6 bases and J by 6 bases, with 10 bases of the junction left unmatched. Germline V gene sequence: CDR1 ENHRY, CDR2 SYGVKD. The CDR3: CAISPRPGTSGGDTQYF. The DNA for the CDR3 is TGTGCCATCAGCCCACGCCCCGGGACTAGCGGGGGGGATACGCAGTATTTT.

With respect to this clone: The identical CDR3 is also encoded by other nucleotide sequences in the sample. The chain uses TRBV5-1 and TRBJ1-4; 10 positions match TRBD1. Germline V gene lookup returns CDR1 SGHRS and CDR2 YFSETQ. V gave up 0 bases and J gave up 2 bases; unmatched junction bases: 1. The CDR3 length is 16 residues. CDR3 in DNA: TGCGCCAGCAGCTTGGGACAGGGGGCGACTAATGAAAAACTGTTTTTT. The encoded protein is CASSLGQGATNEKLFF.